This is a list of T cell receptor beta chains from one sample in a study of T cell responses to AZD1222 COVID-19 vaccine. Libraries were prepared by immunoSEQ multiplex PCR; TCRdb keeps only in-frame clonotypes and omits some of them. Among 20,000 or so clones listed, roughly 76% were seen once. This specimen consisted of peripheral blood, obtained 28 days after the second AZD1222 dose. All receptors come from an adult who received the AZD1222 COVID-19 vaccine. CDR3s leave out the opening cysteine and the closing phenylalanine or tryptophan.

j_call	v_call	cdr3_aa
TRBJ1-2	TRBV5-6	ASSLYAGYT
TRBJ2-1	TRBV3-1/TRBV3-2	ASSQAGSYNEQF
TRBJ2-3	TRBV6-5	ASSYSNPATDTQY
TRBJ1-3	TRBV9	ASSPRGGDENTIY
TRBJ2-1	TRBV7-2	ASSLDGLWTF
TRBJ1-5	TRBV12-3/TRBV12-4	ASSSGRGQPQH
TRBJ1-2	TRBV5-6	ASYDTYAKGYT
TRBJ2-1	TRBV5-4	ASSPTGATHNEQF
TRBJ1-3	TRBV4-3	ASSQDIGGDSGNTIY
TRBJ2-2	TRBV4-3	ASSQTGHYTGELF
TRBJ1-1	TRBV19	ASSTSGVVMNTEAF
TRBJ2-3	TRBV30	AWRPTISTDTQY
TRBJ2-5	TRBV7-8	ASSLVGVLAGKETQY
TRBJ1-1	TRBV10-3	AISETQNTEAF
TRBJ2-1	TRBV7-6	ASSLRRGEQF
TRBJ1-3	TRBV10-3	AISAKGNTIY
TRBJ2-1	TRBV30	AWSVHGANEQF
TRBJ2-1	TRBV3-1/TRBV3-2	ASSHTGGVNEQF
TRBJ2-1	TRBV4-3	ASSQTFLAGAYNEQF
TRBJ1-6	TRBV18	ASSPYYGQGGLPSPLH
TRBJ1-1	TRBV10-2	ASSPNTEAF
TRBJ2-1	TRBV9	ASTRTGTRGNEQF
TRBJ1-1	TRBV27	ASSPGGSEAF
TRBJ2-5	TRBV5-1	ASSLGDRDIETQY
TRBJ2-7	TRBV5-1	ASSLGGTGDLEWY
TRBJ2-2	TRBV5-1	ASSFTSGSGELF
TRBJ2-3	TRBV7-8	ASSLVPWTDTDTQY
TRBJ1-3	TRBV5-5	ASSFLVPSGNTIY
TRBJ1-1	TRBV4-1	ASSQRAYLEAF
TRBJ1-1	TRBV11-3	ASSLDGGHTEAF
TRBJ2-7	TRBV12-3/TRBV12-4	ASRGQGRHEQY
TRBJ2-5	TRBV5-1	ASSSMTAQETQY
TRBJ2-7	TRBV14	ASSLLRGNEQY
TRBJ1-4	TRBV6-6	ASSQTGAHNEKLF
TRBJ2-7	TRBV4-2	ASRKGLAAYEQY
TRBJ2-1	TRBV27	ASSLSLGSTTMKQF
TRBJ2-7	TRBV7-2	ASSLAGPSGEQY
TRBJ2-2	TRBV5-1	ASSLSTTANTGELF
TRBJ1-5	TRBV20-1	SASLQGNQPQH
TRBJ1-5	TRBV7-8	ASSGWDRGKQPQH
TRBJ1-5	TRBV4-2	ASSQAWDGNQPQH
TRBJ1-1	TRBV27	ASSPYQGMNTEAF
TRBJ1-3	TRBV5-1	ASTYSTVTDGNTIY
TRBJ1-1	TRBV19	ASRDKNTEAF
TRBJ2-1	TRBV11-3	ASSPSTGAFGGRYNEQF